This T cell receptor (beta chain) was identified in a study of beta chain features in type 1 diabetes. The entirety of the isolated RNA underwent reverse transcription, so expressed TCRB transcripts were sequenced. TCRdb's table, derived via immunoSEQ multiplex PCR, lists solely in-frame clones and lacks some. Of approximately 330,000 clones listed, more than 9.5% are singletons. The authors sorted CD4+ naive, central memory, regulatory and stem cell-like memory cells via CD45RO/CCR7/CD25/CD127/CD95/CD27. Study-wide results and caveats: Within each of all four CD4+ subsets, Type 1 diabetes patients had TCRB CDR3s that were moderately but significantly shorter. Type 1 diabetes patients had VDJ junctions that carried fewer insertions and more deletions.

Regarding this clone: What it binds is unknown.

This receptor was identified in a woman aged 25 to 45 in good health. The source material was naive CD4+ T cells from blood.

The CDR3 DNA sequence: TGTGCCAGCAGTGAGCTAGATTCCCCCCAGCATTTT. The encoded protein is CASSELDSPQHF. V and J are TRBV25-1 and TRBJ1-5; D gene unclear. There are 12 residues in the CDR3. From germline, CDR1 is MGHDK and CDR2 SYGVNS. Trimming removed 3 bases at V and 10 bases at J, with 10 bases between.